This T cell receptor (beta chain) derives from a study of cytomegalovirus exposure and HLA in healthy donors (dated by TCRdb to the late 2010s). Broadly, across the study: In an earlier analysis of under 600 of the donors, around 300 Gb of sequence data and 90 million to 130 million unique TCR beta sequences from about 179 million T cells were reported. A later analysis re-analyzed previously published TCR beta repertoires from 660 or so donors and added high-resolution HLA genotyping to study TCR occurrence patterns. The study combined high-throughput TCR immunosequencing, statistical association of individual TCRs with disease status, and machine learning to predict cytomegalovirus infection status. Typing coverage varied by locus: roughly 629-640 donors for A, B, C, DRB1 and DQB1; approximately 520 for DQA1; about 600 for DPA1; around 490 for DPB1. Across 398 genotyped donors of the cohort, an average of approximately 240,000 unique TCR beta nucleotide sequences per donor were sequenced, and roughly 20% of those sequences were non-productive. Of the 350 to 450 genotyped donors, 65% to 90% were placed in the genetic ancestry cluster associated with self-reported Caucasian donors. In addition to the first cohort of around 670 subjects, a separate validation cohort of approximately 130 different subjects was used. Rather than using new phenotypic data, the later analysis identified candidate immune exposures from TCR beta sequences and from how often those sequences occurred across donors. Class I and class II HLA loci were covered by the typing at four-digit resolution. Alongside the repertoire data, information on donor age, sex, ethnicity and CMV serostatus was compiled. A later genetic analysis took genome-wide SNP genotypes for about 55% of the roughly 670 donors and used that subset as a discovery cohort. Every discovery cohort repertoire had been produced on one sequencing platform. An early release that covered about 600 HLA-typed donors contained about 300 gigabases of sequencing data and tens of millions of unique TCR sequences. An earlier analysis of some 500 of the donors used high-throughput TCR beta sequencing to judge whether each TCR beta V gene segment behaved as functional or pseudogenic. Using immunosequencing, the study profiled T cell repertoires from roughly 650 subjects and related those repertoires to cytomegalovirus serostatus. The study was designed to test whether signatures of past pathogen exposure could be identified by cataloging public T cell receptors. Roughly 5 DR-DQ haplotypes were handled as single units for association and clustering because linkage in the cohort was strong.

In total, fewer than 750 healthy bone marrow donors made up the cohort. At the time of sampling, every cohort member was nominally healthy, though immune exposures that went unrecorded were likely present. The donor tested CMV seronegative and was one of the 352 seronegative cohort members. A peripheral blood sample was provided by each donor, and peripheral blood mononuclear cells were used for TCR beta sequencing. Genomic DNA extraction from the blood cell samples was performed with the Qiagen DNeasy Blood Extraction Kit. Regarding this clone: Its antigen is currently not known. Per-base qualities were not stored, and no clone one base away is much larger.

Summary of the overall study and its limitations: According to a later analysis, parvovirus B19, influenza, CMV and Epstein-Barr virus appeared linked to several top co-occurrence clusters. A further reported finding was that TCR beta sequences accurately predicted the HLA-A and HLA-B alleles for most subjects in the first cohort. Most TCR sequences were seen in very few donors, while some public TCRs were found in many individuals. Correlated functional status among segregating V segments might be attributable to linkage disequilibrium, but an unknown experimental factor could not be ruled out. V-gene and J-gene trimming of TCR beta chains was associated with a missense DCLRE1C variant in a later genetic analysis, and the association was replicated in an independent cohort. A later genetic analysis reported fewer N-insertions in productive TCRs among donors in an Asian-associated ancestry cluster than the approximately 700-donor mean. Compared with equally common non-associated chains, HLA-associated TCR beta chains in a later analysis were more clonally expanded and had lower generation probabilities. Most CMV-associated TCR beta chains appeared to be HLA-restricted in a later analysis, and the HLA associations seemed to be driven largely by CMV exposure. The classifier was reported to diagnose cytomegalovirus status with high specificity and sensitivity in both the original and validation cohorts. CMV serostatus was the only immune exposure information available for the cohort. Roughly uniform sequencing depth across donors was assumed in presence/absence analyses, although this assumption may not hold. When HLA alleles, especially DR and DQ, strongly co-occurred, TCR associations were difficult to assign to individual alleles. The 87-base-pair reads could not distinguish some IMGT-functional V segments, including TRBV6-2 and TRBV6-3, so those segments were excluded. Because some donors lacked HLA typing at each locus, the association tests relied only on the typed subset. In a later analysis, 15,000 to 20,000 TCR beta sequences were associated with specific HLA alleles at a false discovery rate of 0.05. The study listed 150 to 200 TCR beta chains as associated with cytomegalovirus. In vitro tests confirmed that a few of the cytomegalovirus-associated TCR beta chains recognize cytomegalovirus antigens. A later analysis found that TCR association rates varied across HLA loci, with DRB1 alleles showing the most associated TCRs and HLA-C alleles the fewest. In this cohort, only TCR beta chains were sequenced, and detectable features were limited by the absence of alpha or paired-chain data. An earlier analysis of approximately 530 of the donors showed that most TCR beta V segments appeared in productive rearrangements either about 90% or about 30% of the time, which broadly matched IMGT annotations. A group of highly shared sequence variants was considered likely to be a technical artifact of the sequencing pipeline. Seventeen rarely observed V segments, including chromosome 9 orphons, were excluded from the earlier analysis of approximately 500 of the donors because counts were too low. It was suggested by the authors that the approach could potentially be generalized to other disease states and immunological phenotypes.

The method behind the library was the immunoSEQ multiplex PCR assay. For the multiplex PCR, a mixture combining 60 forward primers for TCR Vbeta segments and 13 reverse primers for TCR Jbeta segments was used. The CDR3 region of rearranged TCR beta genes was amplified from genomic DNA with a multiplex PCR assay. On the Illumina HiSeq System, the amplified TCR beta libraries were sequenced as 87-base-pair reads. The source study handled its data this way. In a later analysis, 70 million to 95 million unique TCR beta chains were counted across the roughly 610 repertoires, and roughly 9.9 million of these chains were shared by at least two donors. To remove PCR and sequencing errors, raw reads were error-corrected and collapsed into unique sequences using a nearest-neighbor algorithm that merged closely related sequences. CDR3 sequences were aligned to IMGT reference sequences to assign V, D and J gene segments. For a sequence to be retained, a match of at least six nucleotides was required to both a V gene segment and a J gene segment. A rearrangement counted as productive if the CDR3 had no stop codons and remained in frame with V and J, and every other rearrangement counted as non-productive. Following IMGT convention, CDR3 was defined as the stretch from the second conserved V-encoded cysteine to the conserved J-encoded phenylalanine. Sequences without an unambiguous match to a single V gene segment were excluded from the earlier analysis of a few hundred of the donors. An earlier analysis of about 590 of the donors classified V segments as functional when productive rearrangements were above 56.7% and as segregating when the standard deviation between donors was above 5%. To diagnose cytomegalovirus status from the catalog of TCR beta chain sequences, a statistical classification framework was built. In a later analysis, TCR nucleotide sequences were compared against IMGT/GENE-DB human TR gene sequences so that V and J genes could be assigned. In a later analysis, CDR3 sequences and most-parsimonious VDJ recombination scenarios were assigned using the TCRdist pipeline. In a later analysis, each TCR beta chain was defined by its CDR3 amino acid sequence together with its V-gene family, and reads without a unique V-gene family were excluded. To address suspected cross-contamination and a sequencing artifact, a later analysis removed approximately 600 highly shared, low-generation-probability nucleotide sequences. For each public chain, a later analysis derived a clonal expansion index from normalized ranks of inferred template counts within each repertoire. A later analysis computed generation probabilities with a VDJ recombination model fitted to out-of-frame rearrangements, and checked the results against IGoR. A later analysis scored TCR-TCR, TCR-HLA and TCR-CMV co-occurrence with hypergeometric tests, applying a repertoire-size bias correction to TCR pairs. In a later analysis, false discovery rates were estimated by permuting HLA or CMV assignments 20 times. In a later analysis, co-occurring TCRs were grouped using DBSCAN, with TCRdist sequence similarity added in when clustering inside HLA-allele-positive subsets. For co-occurrence clustering, repertoires with fewer than 30,000 or more than 120,000 public chains were excluded, along with a handful of repertoires with anomalous nucleotide sharing. Imported from immuneACCESS, the table was reduced by TCRdb to in-frame sequences with V and J called. These copies leave out some clones; in studies compared against another copy, an unresolved V gene accounts for under half, and the cause of the remainder is not known. V, J and clone size are those of that table, while D and trimming were read from the DNA. The sample contains about 160,000 clones, around three quarters of them found a single time. Approximately 2% of the sample belongs to the ten largest clones.

CDR3 length: 16 amino acids, cysteine to phenylalanine. Only CDR3 DNA remains: 48 bases, in frame from the first base. For this chain, trimming is 2 bases at the V end and 3 bases at the J end, and the number of junction bases without a gene match is 6. From a lookup of the germline V gene (reference sequence), CDR1 and CDR2 are MNHNY and SVGAGI. The chain uses TRBV6-6 and TRBJ2-3; a stretch of 9 junction bases matches TRBD1. The receptor's source is a man aged 35 to 55 in good health and CMV-seronegative. The sample was PBMCs. The nucleotide sequence is given as TGTGCCAGCAGTTACGGTTCGACAGGGGGGACAGATACGCAGTATTTT. It codes for CASSYGSTGGTDTQYF.